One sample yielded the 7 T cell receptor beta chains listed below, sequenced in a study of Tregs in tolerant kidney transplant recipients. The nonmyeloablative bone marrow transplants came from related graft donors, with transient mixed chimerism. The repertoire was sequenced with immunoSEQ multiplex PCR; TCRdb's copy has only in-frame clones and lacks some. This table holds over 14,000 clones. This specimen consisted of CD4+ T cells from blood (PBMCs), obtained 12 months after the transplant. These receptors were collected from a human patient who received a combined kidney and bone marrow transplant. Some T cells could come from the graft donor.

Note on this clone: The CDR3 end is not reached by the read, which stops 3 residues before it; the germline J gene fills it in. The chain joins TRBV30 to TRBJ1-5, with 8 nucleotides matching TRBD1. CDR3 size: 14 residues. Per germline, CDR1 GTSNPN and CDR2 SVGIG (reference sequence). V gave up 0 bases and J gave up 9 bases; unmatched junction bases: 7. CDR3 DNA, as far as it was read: TGTGCCTGGAGTGTAAGCAGGGGGCGGGGGCCC. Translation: CAWSVSRGRGP. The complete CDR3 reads CAWSVSRGRGPQHF.

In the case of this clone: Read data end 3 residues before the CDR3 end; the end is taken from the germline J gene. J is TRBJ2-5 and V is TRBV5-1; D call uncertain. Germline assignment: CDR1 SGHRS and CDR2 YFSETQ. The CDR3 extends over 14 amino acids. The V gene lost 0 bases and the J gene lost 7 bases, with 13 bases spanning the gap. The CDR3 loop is CASSLGNQVGTQYF. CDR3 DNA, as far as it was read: TGCGCCAGCAGCTTGGGCAATCAGGTGGGGACC.

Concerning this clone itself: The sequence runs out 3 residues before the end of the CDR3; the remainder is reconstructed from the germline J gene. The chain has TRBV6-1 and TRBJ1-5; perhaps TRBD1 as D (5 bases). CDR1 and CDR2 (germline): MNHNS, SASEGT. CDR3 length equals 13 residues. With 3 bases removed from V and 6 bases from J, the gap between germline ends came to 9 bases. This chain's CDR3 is CASSDRASQPQHF. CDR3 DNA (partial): TGTGCCAGCAGTGACAGGGCCTCTCAGCCC.

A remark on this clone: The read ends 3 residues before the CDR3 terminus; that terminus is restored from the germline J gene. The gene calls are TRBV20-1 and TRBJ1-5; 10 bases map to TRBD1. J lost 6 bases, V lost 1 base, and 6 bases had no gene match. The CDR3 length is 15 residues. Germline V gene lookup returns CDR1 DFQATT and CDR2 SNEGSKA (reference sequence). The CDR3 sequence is CSARGATGGIQPQHF. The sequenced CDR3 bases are TGCAGTGCTAGAGGGGCGACAGGGGGCATTCAGCCC.

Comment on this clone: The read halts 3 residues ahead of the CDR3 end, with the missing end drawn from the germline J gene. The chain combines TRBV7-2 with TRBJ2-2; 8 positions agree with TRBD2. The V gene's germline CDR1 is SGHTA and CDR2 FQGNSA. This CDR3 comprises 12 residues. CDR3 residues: CASSSSGLALFF. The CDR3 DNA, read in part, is TGTGCCAGCAGTTCATCCGGACTAGCG.

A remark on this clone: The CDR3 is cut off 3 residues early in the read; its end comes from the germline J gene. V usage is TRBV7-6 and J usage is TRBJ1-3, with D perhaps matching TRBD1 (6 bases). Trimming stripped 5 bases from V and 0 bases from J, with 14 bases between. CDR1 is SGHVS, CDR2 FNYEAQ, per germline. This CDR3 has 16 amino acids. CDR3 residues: CASSITGPRSGNTIYF. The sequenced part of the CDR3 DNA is TGTGCCAGCAGCATAACAGGGCCCCGCTCTGGAAACACC.

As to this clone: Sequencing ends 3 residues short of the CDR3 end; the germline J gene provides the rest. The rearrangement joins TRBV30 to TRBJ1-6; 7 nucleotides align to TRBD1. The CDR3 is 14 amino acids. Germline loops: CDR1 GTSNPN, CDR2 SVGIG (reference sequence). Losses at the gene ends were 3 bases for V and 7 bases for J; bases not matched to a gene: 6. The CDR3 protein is CAWSPGQPNSPLHF. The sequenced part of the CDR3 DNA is TGTGCCTGGAGCCCGGGACAGCCCAATTCACCC.